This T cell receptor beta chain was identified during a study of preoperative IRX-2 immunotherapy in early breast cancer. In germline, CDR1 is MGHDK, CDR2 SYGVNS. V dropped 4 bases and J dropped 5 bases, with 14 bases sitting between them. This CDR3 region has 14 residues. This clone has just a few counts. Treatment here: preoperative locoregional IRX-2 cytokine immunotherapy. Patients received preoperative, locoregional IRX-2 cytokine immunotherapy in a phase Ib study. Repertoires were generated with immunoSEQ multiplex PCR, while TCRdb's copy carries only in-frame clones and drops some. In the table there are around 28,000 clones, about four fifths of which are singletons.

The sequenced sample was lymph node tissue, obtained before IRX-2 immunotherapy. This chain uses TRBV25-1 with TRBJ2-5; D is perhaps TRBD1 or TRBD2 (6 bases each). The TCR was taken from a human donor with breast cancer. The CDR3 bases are TGTGCCAGCAGTGTGGGGGGCTCGTGGGAGACCCAGTACTTC. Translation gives CASSVGGSWETQYF.